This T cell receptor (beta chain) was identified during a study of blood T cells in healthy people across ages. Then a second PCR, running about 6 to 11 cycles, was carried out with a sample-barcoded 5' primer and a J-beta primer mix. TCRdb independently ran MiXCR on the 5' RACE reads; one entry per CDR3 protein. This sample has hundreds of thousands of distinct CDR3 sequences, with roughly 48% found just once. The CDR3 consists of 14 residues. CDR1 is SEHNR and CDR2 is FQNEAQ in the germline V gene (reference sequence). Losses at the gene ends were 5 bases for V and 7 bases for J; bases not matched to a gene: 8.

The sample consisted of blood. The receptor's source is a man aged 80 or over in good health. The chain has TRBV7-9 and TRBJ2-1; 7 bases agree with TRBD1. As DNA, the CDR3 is TGTGCCAGCAGCCAAATGGACAGGTGGAATGAGCAGTTCTTC. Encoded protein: CASSQMDRWNEQFF.